Here is one T cell receptor beta chain with its context. As processed by the authors: Quantification of nucleated cells was approximated via reference gene primer amplification. This table comes from immunoSEQ multiplex PCR, and its TCRdb copy is limited to in-frame clones, with some not included. V and J calls and clone size follow that table, whereas D and trimming were derived from the DNA. The table lists about 200,000 clones, 86% of them singletons. The data derive from a study of blood T cell repertoires in COVID-19. Whole-study context: Samples representing acute and convalescent COVID-19 were sourced from the United States, Italy and Spain.

The CDR3 loop spans 15 amino acids. The germline gives CDR1 WNHNN, CDR2 SYGVQD (reference sequence). V shed 3 bases, J shed 5 bases, and the junction held 10 bases outside the gene matches. The sequenced sample was peripheral blood. V and J are TRBV10-1 and TRBJ2-7; 7 bases fit TRBD1. The sequence was collected from a woman in her seventies with acute or convalescent COVID-19. Written as DNA, the CDR3 is TGCGCCAGCAGTGACCGGGACAGCAGGGGGAACGAGCAGTACTTC. Protein sequence: CASSDRDSRGNEQYF.